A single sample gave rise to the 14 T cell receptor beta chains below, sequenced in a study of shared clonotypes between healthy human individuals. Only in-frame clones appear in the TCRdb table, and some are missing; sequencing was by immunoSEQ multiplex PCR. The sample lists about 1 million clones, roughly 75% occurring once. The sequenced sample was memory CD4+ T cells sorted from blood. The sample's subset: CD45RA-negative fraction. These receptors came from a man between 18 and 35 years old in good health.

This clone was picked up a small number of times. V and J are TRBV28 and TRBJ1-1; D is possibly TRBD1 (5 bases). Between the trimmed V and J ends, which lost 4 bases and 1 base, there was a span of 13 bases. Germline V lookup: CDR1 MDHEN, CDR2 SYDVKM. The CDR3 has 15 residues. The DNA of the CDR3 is TGTGCCAGCAGTTGGGCAGGGAGGGGGAACACTGAAGCTTTCTTT. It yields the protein CASSWAGRGNTEAFF.

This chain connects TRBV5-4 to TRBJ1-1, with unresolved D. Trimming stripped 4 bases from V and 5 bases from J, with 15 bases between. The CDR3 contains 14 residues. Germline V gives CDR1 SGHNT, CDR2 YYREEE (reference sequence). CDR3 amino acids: CASSPGDGETEAFF. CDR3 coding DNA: TGTGCCAGCAGCCCCGGCGACGGAGAAACTGAAGCTTTCTTT.

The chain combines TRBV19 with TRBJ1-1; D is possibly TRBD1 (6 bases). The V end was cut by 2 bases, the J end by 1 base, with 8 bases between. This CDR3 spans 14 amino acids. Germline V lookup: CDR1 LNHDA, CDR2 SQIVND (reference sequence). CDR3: CASSIMDRNTEAFF. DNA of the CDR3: TGTGCCAGTAGTATAATGGACAGGAACACTGAAGCTTTCTTT. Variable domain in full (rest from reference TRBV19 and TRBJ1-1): DGGITQSPKYLFRKEGQNVTLSCEQNLNHDAMYWYRQDPGQGLRLIYYSQIVNDFQKGDIAEGYSVSREKKESFPLTVTSAQKNPTAFYLCASSIMDRNTEAFFGQGTRLTVV.

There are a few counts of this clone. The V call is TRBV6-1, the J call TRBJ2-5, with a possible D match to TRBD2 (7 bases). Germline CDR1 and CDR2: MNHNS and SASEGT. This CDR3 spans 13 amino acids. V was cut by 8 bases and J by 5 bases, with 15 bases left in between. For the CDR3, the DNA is TGTGCCAGCGACGGGGGGCGCGGGGAGACCCAGTACTTC. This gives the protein CASDGGRGETQYF.

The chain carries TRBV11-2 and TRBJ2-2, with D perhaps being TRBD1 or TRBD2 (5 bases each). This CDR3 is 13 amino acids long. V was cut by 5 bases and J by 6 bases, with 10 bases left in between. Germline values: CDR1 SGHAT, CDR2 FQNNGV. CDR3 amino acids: CASSPRGAGELFF. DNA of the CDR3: TGTGCCAGCAGCCCCCGGGGCGCCGGGGAGCTGTTTTTT.

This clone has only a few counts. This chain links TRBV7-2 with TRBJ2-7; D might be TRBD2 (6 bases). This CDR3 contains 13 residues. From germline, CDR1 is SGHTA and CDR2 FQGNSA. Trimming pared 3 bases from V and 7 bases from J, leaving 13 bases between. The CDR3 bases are TGTGCCAGCAGCTTCCTGGACCGGGGGGAGCAGTACTTC. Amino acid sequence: CASSFLDRGEQYF. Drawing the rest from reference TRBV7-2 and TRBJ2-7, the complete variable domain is GAGVSQSPSNKVTEKGKDVELRCDPISGHTALYWYRQSLGQGLEFLIYFQGNSAPDKSGLPSDRFSAERTGGSVSTLTIQRTQQEDSAVYLCASSFLDRGEQYFGPGTRLTVT.

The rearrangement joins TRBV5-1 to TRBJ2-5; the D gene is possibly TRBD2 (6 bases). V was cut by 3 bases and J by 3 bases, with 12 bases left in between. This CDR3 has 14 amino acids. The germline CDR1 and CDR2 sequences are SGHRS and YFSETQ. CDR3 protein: CASSSGTAKETQYF. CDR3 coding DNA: TGCGCCAGCAGCTCCGGGACTGCCAAAGAGACCCAGTACTTC.

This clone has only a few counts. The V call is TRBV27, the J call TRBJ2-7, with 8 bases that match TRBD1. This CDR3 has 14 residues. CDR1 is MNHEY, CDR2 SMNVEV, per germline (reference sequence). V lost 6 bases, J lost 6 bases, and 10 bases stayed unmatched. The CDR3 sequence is CASSAGTGYREQYF. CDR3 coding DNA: TGTGCCAGCAGCGCCGGGACAGGTTATCGCGAGCAGTACTTC.

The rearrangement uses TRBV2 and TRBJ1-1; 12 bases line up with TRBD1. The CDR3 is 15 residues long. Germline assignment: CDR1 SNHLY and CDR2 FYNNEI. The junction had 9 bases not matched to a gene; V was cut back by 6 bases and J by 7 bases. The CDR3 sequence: CASSKEGTGGLEAFF. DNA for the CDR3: TGTGCCAGCAGCAAAGAAGGGACAGGGGGCCTTGAAGCTTTCTTT.

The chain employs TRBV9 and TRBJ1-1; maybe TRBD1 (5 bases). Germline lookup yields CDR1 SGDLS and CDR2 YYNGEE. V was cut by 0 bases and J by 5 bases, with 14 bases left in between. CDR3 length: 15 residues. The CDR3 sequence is CASSVGGQGRTEAFF. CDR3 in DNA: TGTGCCAGCAGCGTAGGTGGGCAGGGCAGGACTGAAGCTTTCTTT.

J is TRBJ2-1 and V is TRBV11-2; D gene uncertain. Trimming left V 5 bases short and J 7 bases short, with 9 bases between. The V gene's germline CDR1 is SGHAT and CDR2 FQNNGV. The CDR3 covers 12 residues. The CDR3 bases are TGTGCCAGCAGCCGGTTTGAAAATGAGCAGTTCTTC. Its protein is CASSRFENEQFF.

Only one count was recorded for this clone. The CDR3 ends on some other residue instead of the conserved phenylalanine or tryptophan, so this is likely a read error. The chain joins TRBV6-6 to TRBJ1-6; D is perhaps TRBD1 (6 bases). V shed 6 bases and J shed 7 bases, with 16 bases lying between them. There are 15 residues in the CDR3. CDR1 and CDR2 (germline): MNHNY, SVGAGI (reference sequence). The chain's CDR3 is CASRDAGQGNSPLHL. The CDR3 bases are TGTGCCAGCAGGGACGCGGGCCAGGGGAATTCACCCCTCCACCTT.

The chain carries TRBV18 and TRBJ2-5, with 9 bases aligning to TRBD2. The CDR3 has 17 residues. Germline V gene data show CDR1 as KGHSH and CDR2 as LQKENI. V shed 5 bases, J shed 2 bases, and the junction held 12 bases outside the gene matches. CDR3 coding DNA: TGTGCCAGCTCATTAGGACTAGCGCGCGGGAAACAAGAGACCCAGTACTTC. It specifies CASSLGLARGKQETQYF.

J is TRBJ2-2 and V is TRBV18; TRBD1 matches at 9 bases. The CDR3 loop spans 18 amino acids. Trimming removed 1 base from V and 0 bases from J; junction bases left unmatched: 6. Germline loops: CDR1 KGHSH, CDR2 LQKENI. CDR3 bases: TGTGCCAGCTCACCACGATACAGGGGGCCAGCGAACACCGGGGAGCTGTTTTTT. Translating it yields CASSPRYRGPANTGELFF.